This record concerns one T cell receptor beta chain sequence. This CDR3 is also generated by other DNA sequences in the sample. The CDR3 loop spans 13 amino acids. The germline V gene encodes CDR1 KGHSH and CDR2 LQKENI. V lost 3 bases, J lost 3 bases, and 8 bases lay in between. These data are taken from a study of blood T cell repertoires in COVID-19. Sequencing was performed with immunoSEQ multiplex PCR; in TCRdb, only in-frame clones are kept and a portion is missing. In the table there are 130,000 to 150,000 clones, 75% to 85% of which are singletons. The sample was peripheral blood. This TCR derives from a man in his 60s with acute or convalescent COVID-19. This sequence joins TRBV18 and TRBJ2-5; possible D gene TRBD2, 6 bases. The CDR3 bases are TGTGCCAGCTCACCCCCTAGCGAAGAGACCCAGTACTTC. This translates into CASSPPSEETQYF. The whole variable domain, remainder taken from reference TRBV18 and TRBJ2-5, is NAGVMQNPRHLVRRRGQEARLRCSPMKGHSHVYWYRQLPEEGLKFMVYLQKENIIDESGMPKERFSAEFPKEGPSILRIQQVVRGDSAAYFCASSPPSEETQYFGPGTRLLVL.